The next 18 T cell receptor beta chains were all read from a single sample in a study of blood T cell repertoires in COVID-19. TCRdb's copy holds only in-frame clones and misses some; the assay was immunoSEQ multiplex PCR. The table includes 290,000 or so clones, roughly 85% detected once. The sequencing sample was made of peripheral blood. The receptors were sampled from a man aged 45-60 years with active or convalescent COVID-19.

The chain combines TRBV6-2 or TRBV6-3 with TRBJ2-7; 7 bases line up with TRBD2. CDR3 length: 14 residues. CDR1 MNHEY and CDR2 SVGEGT come from the germline V gene. The junction had 3 bases not matched to a gene; V was cut back by 2 bases and J by 2 bases. As DNA, the CDR3 is TGTGCCAGCAGTTACGTGGCGGGGGCCTACGAGCAGTACTTC. It is translated as CASSYVAGAYEQYF.

This chain uses TRBV2 with TRBJ2-1; weak D call: TRBD2 (5 bases). The CDR3 is 15 amino acids. V was clipped by 4 bases and J by 2 bases, with 12 bases between them. Germline values: CDR1 SNHLY, CDR2 FYNNEI. The DNA for the CDR3 is TGTGCCAGCAGTGCAGGAGGAGTCCCCTACAATGAGCAGTTCTTC. Amino acids: CASSAGGVPYNEQFF.

The chain combines TRBV3-1 (or the pseudogene TRBV3-2) with TRBJ1-1; D unclear. V lost 3 bases and J lost 11, with 19 bases in between. Germline lookup yields CDR1 LGHDT and CDR2 YNNKEL (reference sequence). The CDR3 is 14 residues long. The CDR3 DNA is TGTGCCAGCAGCCACCCTAATTCCGGGAAGCGGGCTTTCTTT. Translated: CASSHPNSGKRAFF.

This rearrangement joins TRBV27 to TRBJ1-6, with 11 positions matching TRBD1. Germline V lookup: CDR1 MNHEY, CDR2 SMNVEV (reference sequence). Trimming cost V 5 bases and J 0 bases; bases outside gene matches: 9. The CDR3 loop spans 19 amino acids. The DNA of the CDR3 is TGTGCCAGCAGTACTATTTGGGACAGGGGGAGCTCCTATAATTCACCCCTCCACTTT. Its translation is CASSTIWDRGSSYNSPLHF.

The chain is built from TRBV7-9 and TRBJ2-7; TRBD1 aligns across 8 bases. Germline V gene lookup returns CDR1 SEHNR and CDR2 FQNEAQ (reference sequence). This CDR3 is built from 15 residues. J lost 0 bases, V lost 1 base, and 2 bases had no gene match. This CDR3 is CASSLEGQVSYEQYF. The CDR3 nucleotides read TGTGCCAGCAGCTTAGAGGGACAGGTCTCCTACGAGCAGTACTTC.

This clone was counted only a few times. The V gene is TRBV28, the J gene TRBJ2-2; D unclear. Germline V gives CDR1 MDHEN, CDR2 SYDVKM. V was cut by 5 bases and J by 0 bases, with 13 bases left in between. The CDR3 runs 16 residues. CDR3 bases: TGTGCCAGCAGTCCAACAGCCAGGTCGAACACCGGGGAGCTGTTTTTT. Protein sequence: CASSPTARSNTGELFF.

CDR3 DNA sequence: TGTGCCTGGAGTGTCGGGTTCCGCACAGATACGCAGTATTTT. Translated: CAWSVGFRTDTQYF. The J gene is TRBJ2-3, the V gene TRBV30; the D is unclear. V dropped 0 bases and J dropped 1 base, with 8 bases sitting between them. CDR1 is GTSNPN, CDR2 SVGIG, per germline (reference sequence). The CDR3 sequence is 14 residues long.

Written as DNA, the CDR3 is TGTGCCATCAGCCCGGAGGGAGGGTATGACTATGGCTACACCTTC. Translating it yields CAISPEGGYDYGYTF. V gene TRBV10-3 combines with J gene TRBJ1-2; D is undetermined. V lost 6 bases to trimming and J lost 3 bases, with 17 bases between them. This CDR3 is built from 15 residues. Germline V gene data show CDR1 as ENHRY and CDR2 as SYGVKD.

The J gene is TRBJ1-5, the V gene TRBV7-4; TRBD1 aligns across 9 bases. CDR3 length equals 18 residues. The V gene end was trimmed by 5 bases and the J gene end by 6 bases; junction bases not matched to a gene: 17. Germline V gene lookup returns CDR1 SGHVT and CDR2 SQSDAQ. The CDR3 coding sequence is TGTGCCAGCAGCCCAACCGGCCACACCGGGACAGGGATTCAGCCCCAGCATTTT. Its translation is CASSPTGHTGTGIQPQHF.

This rearrangement joins TRBV7-9 to TRBJ1-1; D might be TRBD1 (5 bases). Deletions cut 4 bases from V and 0 bases from J, with 12 bases between. In germline, CDR1 is SEHNR, CDR2 FQNEAQ (reference sequence). The CDR3 is 15 amino acids. The CDR3 DNA reads as TGTGCCAGCAGCTCCAAAGGAGGGGTGAACACTGAAGCTTTCTTT. As protein: CASSSKGGVNTEAFF.

The chain links TRBV2 to TRBJ2-7; 11 nucleotides align to TRBD2. Losses at the gene ends were 10 bases for V and 4 bases for J; bases not matched to a gene: 9. The V gene's germline CDR1 is SNHLY and CDR2 FYNNEI. The CDR3 runs to 14 residues. The CDR3 DNA follows: TGTGCCATCCTTAGCGGGAGGGCCTGGTACGAGCAGTACTTC. This gives the protein CAILSGRAWYEQYF.

CDR3 nucleotide sequence: TGCAGCGCCGCGGGGGCTGAAGCTTTCTTT. It is translated as CSAAGAEAFF. The V gene is TRBV29-1, the J gene TRBJ1-1; a possible D gene is TRBD1 (5 bases). The germline V gene has CDR1 SQVTM and CDR2 ANQGSEA. The CDR3 has 10 residues. V lost 7 bases and J lost 6, with 9 bases in between.

This chain joins TRBV11-2 and TRBJ2-3; 9 bases are a match to TRBD2. V lost 5 bases and J lost 4; bases outside the gene matches: 13. The V gene's germline CDR1 is SGHAT and CDR2 FQNNGV. This CDR3 spans 17 amino acids. CDR3 sequence: CASSPQIAGVLSDTQYF. Here the CDR3 DNA reads TGTGCCAGCAGCCCGCAAATAGCGGGAGTATTGTCAGATACGCAGTATTTT. Full variable domain (remainder filled in from reference TRBV11-2 and TRBJ2-3): EAGVAQSPRYKIIEKRQSVAFWCNPISGHATLYWYQQILGQGPKLLIQFQNNGVVDDSQLPKDRFSAERLKGVDSTLKIQPAKLEDSAVYLCASSPQIAGVLSDTQYFGPGTRLTVL.

The V gene is TRBV2, the J gene TRBJ2-5, with 9 bases matching TRBD1. Germline CDR1 is SNHLY and CDR2 is FYNNEI. The CDR3 sequence is 16 residues long. V lost 5 bases and J lost 1; bases outside the gene matches: 8. CDR3 nucleotides: TGTGCCAGCAGTCCCGGGACAGGGATGATCCAAGAGACCCAGTACTTC. Its protein product is CASSPGTGMIQETQYF.

The chain recombines TRBV24-1 with TRBJ2-1; 10 bases agree with TRBD2. Germline V lookup: CDR1 KGHDR, CDR2 SFDVKD. The J segment lost 4 bases and the V segment lost 3 bases, leaving 5 bases of the junction unmatched. The CDR3 runs 16 residues. CDR3 sequence (DNA): TGTGCCACCAGTGATGGGGGACTAGCGTCTTACAATGAGCAGTTCTTC. This encodes CATSDGGLASYNEQFF.

CDR3 sequence: CASNAGEAPRNKAQYF. The CDR3 region has the DNA TGTGCCAGCAATGCGGGTGAAGCGCCTCGGAACAAGGCGCAGTATTTT. The chain recombines TRBV28 with TRBJ2-3; a weak D match, TRBD2 (5 bases). Germline CDR1 reads MDHEN; CDR2 reads SYDVKM. Trimming stripped 7 bases from V and 10 bases from J, with 27 bases between. CDR3 length: 16 residues.

This clone was detected only once. J is TRBJ2-1 and V is TRBV2; TRBD1 agrees at 10 bases. Germline CDR1 and CDR2: SNHLY and FYNNEI. Losses at the gene ends were 7 bases for V and 6 bases for J; bases not matched to a gene: 9. The CDR3 is 15 residues long. The CDR3 sequence is CASTGPGQGFNEQFF. CDR3 sequence (DNA): TGTGCCAGCACCGGACCGGGACAGGGGTTCAATGAGCAGTTCTTC.

The chain links TRBV18 to TRBJ2-6; D may be TRBD1 (5 bases). Germline lookup yields CDR1 KGHSH and CDR2 LQKENI. The CDR3 has 15 amino acids. Trimming pared 3 bases from V and 2 bases from J, leaving 8 bases between. The chain's CDR3 is CASSPDSPGANVLTF. CDR3 in DNA: TGTGCCAGCTCACCCGACAGTCCTGGGGCCAACGTCCTGACTTTC.